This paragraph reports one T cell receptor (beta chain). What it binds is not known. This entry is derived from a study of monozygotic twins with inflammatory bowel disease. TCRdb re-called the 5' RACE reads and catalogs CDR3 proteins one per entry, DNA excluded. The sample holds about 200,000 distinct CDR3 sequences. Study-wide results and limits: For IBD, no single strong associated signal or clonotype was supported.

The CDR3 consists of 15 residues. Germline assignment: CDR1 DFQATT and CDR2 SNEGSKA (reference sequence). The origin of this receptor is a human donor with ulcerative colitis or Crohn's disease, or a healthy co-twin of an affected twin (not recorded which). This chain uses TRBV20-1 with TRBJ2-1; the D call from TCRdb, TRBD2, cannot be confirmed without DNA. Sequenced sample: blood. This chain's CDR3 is CSARGTSTNTREQFF.